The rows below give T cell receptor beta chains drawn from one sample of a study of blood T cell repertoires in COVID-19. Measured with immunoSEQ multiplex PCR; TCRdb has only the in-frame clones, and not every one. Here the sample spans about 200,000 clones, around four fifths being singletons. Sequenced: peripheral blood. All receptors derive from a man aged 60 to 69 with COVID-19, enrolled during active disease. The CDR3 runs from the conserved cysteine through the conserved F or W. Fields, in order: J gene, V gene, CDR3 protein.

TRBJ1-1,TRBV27,CASSGTAGTEAFF
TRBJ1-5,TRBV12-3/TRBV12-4,CASSLNSQPQHF
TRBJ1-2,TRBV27,CASSLSGPGLKYGYTF
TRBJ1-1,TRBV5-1,CASSYGDGTEAFF
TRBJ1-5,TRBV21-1,CASSKTGRGSNQPQHF
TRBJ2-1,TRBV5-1,CASSLLAGGYNEQFF
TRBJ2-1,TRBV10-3,CAIRTSGEYNEQFF
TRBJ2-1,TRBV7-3,CASSLKGHEQFF
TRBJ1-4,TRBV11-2,CASSMYRGETNEKLFF
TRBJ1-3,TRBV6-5,CASRSDRGGGNTIYF
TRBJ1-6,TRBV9,CASSAPRYGSWQSSPLHF
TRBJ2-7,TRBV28,CASTGGGTARYEQYF
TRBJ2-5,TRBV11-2,CASSLAVGVRHKHF
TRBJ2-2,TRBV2,CASKVASGELFF
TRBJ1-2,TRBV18,CASSPDMYGYTF
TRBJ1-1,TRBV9,CASSESPTLNTEAFF
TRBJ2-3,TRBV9,CASSVASTDTQYF
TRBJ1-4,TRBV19,CASSGGGTGRFF
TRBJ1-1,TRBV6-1,CASSDLRTAEAFF
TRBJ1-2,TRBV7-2,CASSLDAGQNYGYTF
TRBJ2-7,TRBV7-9,CASSSYRGVITYEQYF
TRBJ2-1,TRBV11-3,CASSPLGSGSINEQFF
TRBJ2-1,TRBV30,CAWARGQGYNEQFF
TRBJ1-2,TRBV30,CACFTGEYYGYTF
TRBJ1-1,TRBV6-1,CASSEVYGRGEAFF
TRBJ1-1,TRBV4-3,CASSQQGGERAFF
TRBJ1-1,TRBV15,CATSRGTGLNTEAFF
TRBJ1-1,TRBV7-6,CASSLGATDMNTEAFF
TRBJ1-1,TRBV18,CASSPNNLNTEAFF
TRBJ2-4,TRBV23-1,CASSLLTGAAKNIQYF
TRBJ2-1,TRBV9,CASSPTGYPYNEQFF
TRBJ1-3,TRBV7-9,CASSLQGSLGNTIYF
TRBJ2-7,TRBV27,CASTPPGQPYEQYF
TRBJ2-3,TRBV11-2,CASSPGQGIDTQYF
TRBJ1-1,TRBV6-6,CASRGNTEAFF
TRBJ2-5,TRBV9,CANRGTGETQYF
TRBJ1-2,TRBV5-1,CASSGSVRDRGSQGYTF
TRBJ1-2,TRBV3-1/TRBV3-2,CASSKTGYYGYTF
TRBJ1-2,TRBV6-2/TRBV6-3,CASSPGQWWYGYTF
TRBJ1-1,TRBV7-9,CASSLATGGLEGAFF
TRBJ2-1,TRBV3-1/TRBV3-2,CASSQDRQGRADEQFF
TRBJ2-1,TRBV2,CASRLTSGDYNEQFF
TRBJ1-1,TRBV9,CASSPTGDYTEAFF
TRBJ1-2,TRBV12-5,CASGWTGQAEIRGYTF
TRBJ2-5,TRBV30,CAWSVNSRETQYF